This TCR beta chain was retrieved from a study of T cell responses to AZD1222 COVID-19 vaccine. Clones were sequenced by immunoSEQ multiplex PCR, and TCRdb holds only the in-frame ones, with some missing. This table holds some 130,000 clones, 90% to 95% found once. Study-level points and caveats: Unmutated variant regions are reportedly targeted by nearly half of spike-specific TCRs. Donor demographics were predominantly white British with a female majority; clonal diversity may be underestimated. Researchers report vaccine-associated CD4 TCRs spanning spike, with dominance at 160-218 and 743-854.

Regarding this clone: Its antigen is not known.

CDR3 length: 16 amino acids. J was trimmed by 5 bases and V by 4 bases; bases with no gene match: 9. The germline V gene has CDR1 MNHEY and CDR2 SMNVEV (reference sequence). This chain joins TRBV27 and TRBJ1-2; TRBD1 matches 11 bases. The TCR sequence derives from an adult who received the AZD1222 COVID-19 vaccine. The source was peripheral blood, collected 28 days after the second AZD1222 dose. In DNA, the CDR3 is TGTGCCAGCAGTTCCCGCGGACAGGGGGCTGTTTATGGCTACACCTTC. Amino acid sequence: CASSSRGQGAVYGYTF.